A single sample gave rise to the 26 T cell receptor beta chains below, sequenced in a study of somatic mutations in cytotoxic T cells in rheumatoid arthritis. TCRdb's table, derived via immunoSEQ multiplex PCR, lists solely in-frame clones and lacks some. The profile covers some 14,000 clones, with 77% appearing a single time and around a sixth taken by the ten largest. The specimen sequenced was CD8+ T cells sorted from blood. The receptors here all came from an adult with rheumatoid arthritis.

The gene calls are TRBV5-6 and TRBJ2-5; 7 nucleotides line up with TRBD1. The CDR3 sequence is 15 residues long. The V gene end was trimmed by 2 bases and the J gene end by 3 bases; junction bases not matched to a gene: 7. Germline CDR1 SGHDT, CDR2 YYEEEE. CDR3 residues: CASSFGQAMEETQYF. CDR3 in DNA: TGTGCCAGCAGCTTCGGACAGGCAATGGAAGAGACCCAGTACTTC.

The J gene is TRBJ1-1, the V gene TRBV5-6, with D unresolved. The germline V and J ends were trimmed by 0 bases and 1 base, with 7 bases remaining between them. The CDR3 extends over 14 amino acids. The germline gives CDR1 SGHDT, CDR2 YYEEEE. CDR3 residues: CASSLGGTNTEAFF. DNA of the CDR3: TGTGCCAGCAGCTTGGGGGGAACGAACACTGAAGCTTTCTTT.

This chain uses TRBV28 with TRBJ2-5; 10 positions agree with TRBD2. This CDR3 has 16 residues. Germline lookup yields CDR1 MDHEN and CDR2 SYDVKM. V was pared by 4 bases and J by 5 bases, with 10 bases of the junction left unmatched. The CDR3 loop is CASSSRTSGRSETQYF. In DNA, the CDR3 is TGTGCCAGCAGTTCCCGGACTAGCGGTCGTTCGGAGACCCAGTACTTC.

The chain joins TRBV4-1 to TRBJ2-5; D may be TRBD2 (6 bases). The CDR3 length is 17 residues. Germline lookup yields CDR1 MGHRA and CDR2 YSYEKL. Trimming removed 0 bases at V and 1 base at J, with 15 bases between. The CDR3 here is CASSQDPPGVSQETQYF. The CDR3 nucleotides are TGCGCCAGCAGCCAAGATCCCCCGGGGGTTTCCCAAGAGACCCAGTACTTC.

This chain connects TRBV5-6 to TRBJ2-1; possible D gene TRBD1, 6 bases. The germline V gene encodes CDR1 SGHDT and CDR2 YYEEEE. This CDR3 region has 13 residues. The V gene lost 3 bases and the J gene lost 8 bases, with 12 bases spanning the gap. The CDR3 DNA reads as TGTGCCAGCAGCTGGGGCAGGGGTGATGAGCAGTTCTTC. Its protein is CASSWGRGDEQFF.

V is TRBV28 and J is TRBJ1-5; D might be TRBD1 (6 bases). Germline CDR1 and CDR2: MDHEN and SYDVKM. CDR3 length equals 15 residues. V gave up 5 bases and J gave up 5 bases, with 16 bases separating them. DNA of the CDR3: TGTGCCAGCAGTCCTACAGGGTTTTCTTATCAGCCCCAGCATTTT. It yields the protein CASSPTGFSYQPQHF.

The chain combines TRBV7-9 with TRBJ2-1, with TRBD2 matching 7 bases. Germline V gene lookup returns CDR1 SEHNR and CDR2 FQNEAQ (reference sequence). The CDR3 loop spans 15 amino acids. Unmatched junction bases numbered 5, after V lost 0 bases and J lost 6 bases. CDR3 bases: TGTGCCAGCAGCTTAGCCGCTGCGGGGGTCAATGAGCAGTTCTTC. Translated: CASSLAAAGVNEQFF.

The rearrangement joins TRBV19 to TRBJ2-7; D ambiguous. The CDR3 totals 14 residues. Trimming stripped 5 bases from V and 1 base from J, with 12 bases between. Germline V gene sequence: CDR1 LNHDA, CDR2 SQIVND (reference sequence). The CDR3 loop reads CASSPSDRSYEQYF. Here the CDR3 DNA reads TGTGCCAGTAGTCCCTCGGACCGTTCCTACGAGCAGTACTTC.

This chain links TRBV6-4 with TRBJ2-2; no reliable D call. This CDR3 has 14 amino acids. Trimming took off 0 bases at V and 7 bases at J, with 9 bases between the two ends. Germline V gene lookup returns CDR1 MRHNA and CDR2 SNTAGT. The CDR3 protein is CASSDSPELGELFF. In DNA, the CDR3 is TGTGCCAGCAGTGACTCTCCCGAACTCGGGGAGCTGTTTTTT.

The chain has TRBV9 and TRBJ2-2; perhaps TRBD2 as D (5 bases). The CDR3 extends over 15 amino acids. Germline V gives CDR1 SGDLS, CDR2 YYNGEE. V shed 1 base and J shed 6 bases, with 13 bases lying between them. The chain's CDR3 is CASSVMSGFSGELFF. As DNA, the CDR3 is TGTGCCAGCAGCGTAATGAGCGGATTCTCCGGGGAGCTGTTTTTT.

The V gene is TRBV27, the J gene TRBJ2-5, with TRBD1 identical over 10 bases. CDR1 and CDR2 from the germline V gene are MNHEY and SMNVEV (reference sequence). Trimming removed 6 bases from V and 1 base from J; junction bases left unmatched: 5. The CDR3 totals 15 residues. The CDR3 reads CASRTDRGPQETQYF. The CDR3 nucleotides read TGTGCCAGCAGGACAGACAGGGGGCCCCAAGAGACCCAGTACTTC.

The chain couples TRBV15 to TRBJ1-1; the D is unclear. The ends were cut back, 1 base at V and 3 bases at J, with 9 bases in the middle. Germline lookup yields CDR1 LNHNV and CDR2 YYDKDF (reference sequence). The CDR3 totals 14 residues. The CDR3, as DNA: TGTGCCACCAGCAGAGTCTTGGAGGACACTGAAGCTTTCTTT. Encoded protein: CATSRVLEDTEAFF.

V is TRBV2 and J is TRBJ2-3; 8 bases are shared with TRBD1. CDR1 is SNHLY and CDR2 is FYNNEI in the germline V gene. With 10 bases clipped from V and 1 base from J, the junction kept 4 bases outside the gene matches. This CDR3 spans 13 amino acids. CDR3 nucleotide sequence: TGTGCCATTCCGGGACAGGGCACAGATACGCAGTATTTT. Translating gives CAIPGQGTDTQYF.

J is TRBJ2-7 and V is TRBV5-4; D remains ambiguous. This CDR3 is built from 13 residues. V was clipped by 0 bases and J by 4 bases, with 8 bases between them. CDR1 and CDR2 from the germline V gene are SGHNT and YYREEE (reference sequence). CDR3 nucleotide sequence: TGTGCCAGCAGCTTGGGCAGTAAGTACGAGCAGTACTTC. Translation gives CASSLGSKYEQYF.

The CDR3 loop reads CASSLSSWSSYEQYF. CDR3 nucleotides: TGTGCCAGCAGTTTATCAAGTTGGAGCTCCTACGAGCAGTACTTC. The chain has TRBV27 and TRBJ2-7, with D unresolved. The germline V gene encodes CDR1 MNHEY and CDR2 SMNVEV (reference sequence). The germline V and J ends were trimmed by 0 bases and 0 bases, with 9 bases remaining between them. The CDR3 has 15 residues.

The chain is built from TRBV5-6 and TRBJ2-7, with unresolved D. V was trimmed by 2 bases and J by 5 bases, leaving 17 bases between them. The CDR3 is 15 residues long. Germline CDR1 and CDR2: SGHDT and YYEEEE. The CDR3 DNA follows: TGTGCCAGCAGCTTCGTCTTGGCGACGTTAAACGAGCAGTACTTC. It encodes CASSFVLATLNEQYF.

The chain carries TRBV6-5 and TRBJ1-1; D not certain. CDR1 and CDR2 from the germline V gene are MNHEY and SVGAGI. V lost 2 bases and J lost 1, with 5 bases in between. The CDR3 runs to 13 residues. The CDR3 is CASSYGGNTEAFF. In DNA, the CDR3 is TGTGCCAGCAGTTACGGTGGGAACACTGAAGCTTTCTTT.

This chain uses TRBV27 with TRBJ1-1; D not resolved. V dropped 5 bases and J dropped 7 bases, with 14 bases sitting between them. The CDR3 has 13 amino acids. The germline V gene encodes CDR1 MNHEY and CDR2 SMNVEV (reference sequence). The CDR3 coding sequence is TGTGCCAGCAGTCCCTATAACCCAGATGAAGCTTTCTTT. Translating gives CASSPYNPDEAFF.

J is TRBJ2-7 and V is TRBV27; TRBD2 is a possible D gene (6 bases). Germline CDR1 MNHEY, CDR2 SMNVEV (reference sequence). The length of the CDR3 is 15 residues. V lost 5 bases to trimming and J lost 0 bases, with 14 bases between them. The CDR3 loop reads CASSVGRGASYEQYF. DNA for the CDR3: TGTGCCAGCAGTGTAGGGCGGGGAGCCTCCTACGAGCAGTACTTC.

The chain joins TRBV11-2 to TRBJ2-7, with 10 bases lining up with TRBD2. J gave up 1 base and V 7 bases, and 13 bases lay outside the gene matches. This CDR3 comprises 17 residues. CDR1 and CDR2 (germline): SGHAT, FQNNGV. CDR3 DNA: TGTGCCAGCACCTCTCAAGCGGGGGGGGATCGGTCCTACGAGCAGTACGTC. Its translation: CASTSQAGGDRSYEQYV.

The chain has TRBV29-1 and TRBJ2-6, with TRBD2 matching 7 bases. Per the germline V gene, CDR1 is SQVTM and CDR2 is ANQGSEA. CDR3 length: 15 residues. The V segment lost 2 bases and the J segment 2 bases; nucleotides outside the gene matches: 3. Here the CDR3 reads CSVELGGPGANVLTF. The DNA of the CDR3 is TGCAGCGTTGAACTGGGAGGGCCTGGGGCCAACGTCCTGACTTTC.

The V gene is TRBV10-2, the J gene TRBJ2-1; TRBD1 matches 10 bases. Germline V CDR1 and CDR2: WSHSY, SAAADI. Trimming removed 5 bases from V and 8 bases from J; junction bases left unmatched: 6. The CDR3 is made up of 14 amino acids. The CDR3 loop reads CASSTGTGVDEQFF. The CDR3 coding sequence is TGCGCCAGCAGTACCGGGACAGGGGTCGATGAGCAGTTCTTC.

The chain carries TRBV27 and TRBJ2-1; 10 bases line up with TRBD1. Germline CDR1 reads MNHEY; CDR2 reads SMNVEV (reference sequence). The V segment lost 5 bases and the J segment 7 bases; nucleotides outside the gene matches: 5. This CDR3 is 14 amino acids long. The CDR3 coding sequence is TGTGCCAGCAGTCCGGGACAGGGGATAAATGAGCAGTTCTTC. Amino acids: CASSPGQGINEQFF.

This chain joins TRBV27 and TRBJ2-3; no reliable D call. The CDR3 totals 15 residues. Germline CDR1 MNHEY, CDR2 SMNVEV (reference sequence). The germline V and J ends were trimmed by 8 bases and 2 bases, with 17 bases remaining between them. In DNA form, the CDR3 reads TGTGCCAGCGGGCACCCTCGCGCCCACACAGATACGCAGTATTTT. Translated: CASGHPRAHTDTQYF.

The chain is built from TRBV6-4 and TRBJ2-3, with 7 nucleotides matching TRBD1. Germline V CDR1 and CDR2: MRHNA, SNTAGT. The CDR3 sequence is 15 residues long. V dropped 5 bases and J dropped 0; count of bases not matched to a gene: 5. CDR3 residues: CASSTGAKSTDTQYF. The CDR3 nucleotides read TGTGCCAGCAGTACAGGGGCCAAAAGCACAGATACGCAGTATTTT.

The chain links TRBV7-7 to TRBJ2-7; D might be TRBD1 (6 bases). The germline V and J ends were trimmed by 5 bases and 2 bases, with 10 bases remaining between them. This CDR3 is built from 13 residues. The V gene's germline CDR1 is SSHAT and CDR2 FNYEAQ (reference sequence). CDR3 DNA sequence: TGTGCCAGCAGCCCAGGGGATGCCTACGAGCAGTACTTC. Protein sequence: CASSPGDAYEQYF.